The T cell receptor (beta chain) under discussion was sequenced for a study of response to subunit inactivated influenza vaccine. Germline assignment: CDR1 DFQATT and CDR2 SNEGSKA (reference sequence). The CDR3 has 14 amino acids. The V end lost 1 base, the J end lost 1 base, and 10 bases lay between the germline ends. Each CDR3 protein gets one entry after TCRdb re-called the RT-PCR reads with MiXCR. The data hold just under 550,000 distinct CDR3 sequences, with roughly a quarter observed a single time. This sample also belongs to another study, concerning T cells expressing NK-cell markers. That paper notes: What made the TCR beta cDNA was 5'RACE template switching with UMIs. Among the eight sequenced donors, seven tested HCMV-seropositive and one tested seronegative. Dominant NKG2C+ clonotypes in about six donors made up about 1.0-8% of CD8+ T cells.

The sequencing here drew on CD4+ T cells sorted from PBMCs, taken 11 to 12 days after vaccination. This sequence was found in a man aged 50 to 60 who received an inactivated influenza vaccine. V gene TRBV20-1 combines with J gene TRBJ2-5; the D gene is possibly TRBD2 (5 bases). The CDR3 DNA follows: TGCAGTGCTAGAGGCATCCGGGGCCAAGAGACCCAGTACTTC. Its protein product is CSARGIRGQETQYF.